This T cell receptor (beta chain) was captured by sequencing in a study of CD8 T cells in ankylosing spondylitis. General study points: Matched synovial fluid from ankylosing spondylitis patients was reported to be enriched for disease-linked clones. Characteristic of ankylosing spondylitis blood, it appeared, was a TCR beta motif comprising eight highly homologous variants. Clones that were linked to disease were CD8+ and were relatively rare in peripheral blood.

By quantitative 5'-RACE with molecular barcodes, the TCR beta libraries were made. TCRdb ran MiXCR on the 5' RACE reads and lists one entry per CDR3 protein. The sample has about 100,000 distinct CDR3 sequences; nearly 25% are singletons. As concerns this clonotype: The antigen remains unidentified.

CDR1 is KGHDR, CDR2 SFDVKD, per germline. Trimming cost V 9 bases and J 6 bases, with 19 bases left between them. The CDR3 runs 14 residues. This chain uses TRBV24-1 with TRBJ1-1; D perhaps matches TRBD1 (5 bases). Specimen: synovial fluid, either unsorted or a sorted T cell fraction (not recorded which). The receptor comes from a male donor with ankylosing spondylitis. CDR3 amino acids: CATESRDPGSEAFF. CDR3 DNA sequence: TGTGCCACCGAATCCCGGGACCCGGGGTCTGAAGCTTTCTTT.